This T cell receptor beta chain derives from a study of blood T cell repertoires in COVID-19. Study as a whole: Samples representing acute and convalescent COVID-19 were sourced from the United States, Italy and Spain. PBMCs, B-cell-depleted T cells, or T cells were the source of the cDNA or gDNA that made up the material.

As handled by the study authors: Reference gene primer amplification in the assay estimated nucleated cell counts. Some clones are missing from TCRdb's copy, which holds only in-frame ones; the method was immunoSEQ multiplex PCR. The V and J calls and the clone size are those of that table, but D and trimming were determined from the DNA. The sample contains roughly 220,000 clones, 75% to 90% of which appear only once. Trimming removed 6 bases from V and 4 bases from J; junction bases left unmatched: 15. Germline V CDR1 and CDR2: KGHDR, SFDVKD. The CDR3 has 19 residues. J is TRBJ2-3 and V is TRBV24-1; 13 nucleotides agree with TRBD2. The clonotype was recovered from a man under 40 who had recovered from COVID-19. Sequencing used peripheral blood. The CDR3 protein is CATSLTSGGAGFLADTQYF. The CDR3 nucleotides are TGTGCCACCAGTCTCACTAGCGGGGGGGCCGGTTTCTTGGCAGATACGCAGTATTTT.